These 16 T cell receptor beta chains were sequenced from one sample in a study of regulatory T cells in long-lasting Graves disease. Building of the TCR beta libraries involved iRepertoire HTBI primers and Arm-PCR of CDR3 regions. MiXCR, applied by TCRdb to the multiplex PCR reads, yields one record per CDR3 protein. The data hold a few hundred thousand distinct CDR3 sequences, with around 20% observed a single time. Time point of the sample: newly diagnosed GD, antithyroid drugs for less than 3 months. The TCR library was prepared using RNA isolated from PBMCs. Specimen: peripheral blood mononuclear cells (PBMCs), collected at new diagnosis, from a patient treated with antithyroid drugs. All receptors derive from a female donor with Graves disease.

This clonotype occurred many times. The J gene is TRBJ1-1, the V gene TRBV29-1; D is uncertain. Germline CDR1 and CDR2: SQVTM and ANQGSEA. The CDR3 covers 13 residues. Trimming stripped 1 base from V and 1 base from J, with 7 bases between. The chain's CDR3 is CSVEAIRNTEAFF. In DNA form, the CDR3 reads TGCAGCGTTGAAGCGATCCGGAACACTGAAGCTTTCTTT.

This clonotype occurred many times. The chain employs TRBV7-2 and TRBJ2-1; 14 positions agree with TRBD2. This CDR3 spans 15 amino acids. Germline trimming cut 4 bases from V and 10 bases from J; bases unmatched to any gene: 6. Germline CDR1 and CDR2: SGHTA and FQGNSA. This CDR3 is CASSSTSGRAKEQFF. For the CDR3, the DNA is TGTGCCAGCAGCTCGACTAGCGGGAGGGCCAAAGAGCAGTTCTTC.

This clonotype was seen at least ten times. The V and J genes are TRBV6-2 or TRBV6-3 and TRBJ2-3, with D perhaps matching TRBD1 (5 bases). The CDR3 is 16 amino acids. Trimming took 5 bases from V and 0 from J, leaving 15 bases between them. Germline loops: CDR1 MNHEY, CDR2 SVGEGT. The CDR3 loop is CASSEAFHRSTDTQYF. The CDR3 DNA sequence: TGTGCCAGCAGTGAAGCTTTCCACAGGAGCACAGATACGCAGTATTTT.

This clonotype is labeled as medium-sized. The J gene is TRBJ1-2, the V gene TRBV12-3 or TRBV12-4, with 7 bases lining up with TRBD1. Trimming removed 7 bases from V and 2 bases from J; junction bases left unmatched: 10. The CDR3 length is 15 residues. DNA of the CDR3: TGTGCCAGCACCCCGACAGGGTGGAACAACTATGGCTACACCTTC. Translating it yields CASTPTGWNNYGYTF.

Of note for this clonotype: This probably arose from a read error, given a far larger clone one base away. The conserved phenylalanine or tryptophan is not found at the CDR3 terminus, so this likely reflects a read error. The CDR3 loop is CASSLGGLAGFQETQYV. CDR3 sequence (DNA): TGTGCCAGCAGCTTAGGGGGCCTAGCGGGTTTCCAAGAGACCCAGTACGTC. The genes are TRBV7-9 and TRBJ2-5; 8 bases agree with TRBD2. Trimming cost V 1 base and J 1 base; bases outside gene matches: 8. Germline values: CDR1 SEHNR, CDR2 FQNEAQ (reference sequence). CDR3 length equals 17 residues.

This clonotype was found many times. The V and J genes are TRBV7-3 and TRBJ2-2; 8 nucleotides line up with TRBD2. The CDR3 is 15 amino acids. Germline CDR1 and CDR2: SGHTA and FQGTGA. The trim removed 8 bases at V and 1 base at J, leaving 6 bases unmatched. The CDR3, as DNA: TGTGCCAGCGCCCCCACTAGCGGGAACACCGGGGAGCTGTTTTTT. Translation gives CASAPTSGNTGELFF.

This clonotype rates as medium-sized. This rearrangement joins TRBV2 to TRBJ2-3; TRBD2 might be the D (5 bases). CDR3 length: 15 amino acids. The V gene's germline CDR1 is SNHLY and CDR2 FYNNEI. V gave up 0 bases and J gave up 1 base, with 8 bases separating them. CDR3 region: CASSEAARGTDTQYF. The CDR3 coding sequence is TGTGCCAGCAGTGAAGCAGCGCGGGGCACAGATACGCAGTATTTT.

This clonotype was recorded many times. The V gene is TRBV28, the J gene TRBJ1-6, with TRBD1 identical over 9 bases. Germline lookup yields CDR1 MDHEN and CDR2 SYDVKM. V lost 8 bases and J lost 9; bases outside the gene matches: 11. CDR3 size: 15 residues. CDR3 DNA: TGTGCCAGCCACTTGGGGACAGGGTCGAGTTCACCCCTCCACTTT. Translating gives CASHLGTGSSSPLHF.

This clonotype appeared many times. This chain uses TRBV19 with TRBJ2-7, with TRBD2 identical over 7 bases. J lost 7 bases, V lost 6 bases, and 12 bases had no gene match. The CDR3 sequence is 14 residues long. Germline V gene sequence: CDR1 LNHDA, CDR2 SQIVND (reference sequence). The CDR3 coding sequence is TGTGCCAGTAGCTTGGAAGCTAGCGGATTTGAGCAGTACTTC. Protein product: CASSLEASGFEQYF. Full variable domain (remainder filled in from reference TRBV19 and TRBJ2-7): DGGITQSPKYLFRKEGQNVTLSCEQNLNHDAMYWYRQDPGQGLRLIYYSQIVNDFQKGDIAEGYSVSREKKESFPLTVTSAQKNPTAFYLCASSLEASGFEQYFGPGTRLTVT.

The rearrangement uses TRBV5-6 and TRBJ2-7; D possibly corresponds to TRBD1 (6 bases). Germline CDR1 SGHDT, CDR2 YYEEEE. The CDR3 is 15 residues long. Trimming took 0 bases from V and 3 from J, leaving 13 bases between them. The CDR3: CASSLGGRTDYEQYF. The DNA for the CDR3 is TGTGCCAGCAGCTTGGGAGGGCGGACAGACTACGAGCAGTACTTC.

Worth noting for this clonotype: Just one base apart from a much larger clone, this may be a read error. The V and J genes are TRBV2 and TRBJ2-3; 10 bases are a match to TRBD2. Germline CDR1 SNHLY, CDR2 FYNNEI. The CDR3 is 14 residues long. The ends lost 6 bases at V and 2 bases at J; junction bases unmatched: 2. The CDR3 spells CASSGLAVTDTQYF. As DNA, the CDR3 is TGTGCCAGCAGCGGACTAGCGGTCACAGATACGCAGTATTTT.

This clonotype showed up many times. The chain's CDR3 is CATGLAVGSYNEQFF. The CDR3 nucleotides read TGTGCCACCGGACTAGCGGTAGGCTCCTACAATGAGCAGTTCTTC. The chain couples TRBV28 to TRBJ2-1; 10 bases are a match to TRBD2. The germline V gene has CDR1 MDHEN and CDR2 SYDVKM. CDR3 length: 15 amino acids. The V and J ends lost 10 bases and 0 bases, in that order; junction bases with no gene match: 6. Supplemented by reference TRBV28 and TRBJ2-1, the full variable domain reads DVKVTQSSRYLVKRTGEKVFLECVQDMDHENMFWYRQDPGLGLRLIYFSYDVKMKEKGDIPEGYSVSREKKERFSLILESASTNQTSMYLCATGLAVGSYNEQFFGPGTRLTVL.

This chain joins TRBV28 and TRBJ2-7; 11 nucleotides align to TRBD1. V gave up 4 bases and J gave up 5 bases; unmatched junction bases: 10. Germline lookup yields CDR1 MDHEN and CDR2 SYDVKM. CDR3 length: 16 residues. The CDR3 nucleotides are TGTGCCAGCAGTTCGCCAGGGGACAGGGGGATCGACGAGCAGTACTTC. This sequence encodes CASSSPGDRGIDEQYF.

This clonotype was detected ten times or more. The chain carries TRBV5-4 and TRBJ2-3; a weak D match, TRBD2 (6 bases). V was trimmed by 0 bases and J by 0 bases, leaving 17 bases between them. CDR3 size: 18 residues. Germline V gene sequence: CDR1 SGHNT, CDR2 YYREEE (reference sequence). CDR3 in DNA: TGTGCCAGCAGCTTGGGTGAGGGCGGGGCATCTAGCACAGATACGCAGTATTTT. Translating gives CASSLGEGGASSTDTQYF.

V and J are TRBV11-2 and TRBJ2-7; D gene uncertain. The CDR3 is 13 amino acids. Germline V gene data show CDR1 as SGHAT and CDR2 as FQNNGV. V was clipped by 3 bases and J by 6 bases, with 12 bases between them. The CDR3 is CASSFDNRAEQYV. CDR3 DNA sequence: TGTGCCAGCAGCTTTGACAATCGGGCCGAGCAGTACGTC.

This clonotype was detected ten times or more. This chain links TRBV7-2 with TRBJ2-3; 16 bases fit TRBD2. The CDR3 is 18 residues long. Germline CDR1 and CDR2: SGHTA and FQGNSA. V lost 7 bases, J lost 3 bases, and 10 bases stayed unmatched. The CDR3 coding sequence is TGTGCCAGCAAGCTTTTGGGACTAGCGGGAGGGAGGACAGATACGCAGTATTTT. Protein sequence: CASKLLGLAGGRTDTQYF.